Shown below are 28 T cell receptor beta chains from a single sample sequenced in a study of shared clonotypes between healthy human individuals. Sequenced by immunoSEQ multiplex PCR; TCRdb stores in-frame clones only, minus some. The sample contains approximately 2.3 million clones, approximately 95% of which appear only once. Sequencing was done on a sample of naive CD4+ T cells from PBMCs. The subset denotes: CD45RA+ positively selected. These receptors all stem from a man between 18 and 35 years old in good health. Some clones in this sample may be carry-over from other donors' samples.

Details on this clone: Other DNA sequences of this sample code for an identical CDR3. The V and J genes are TRBV19 and TRBJ2-2, with TRBD1 matching 10 bases. Germline V gene lookup returns CDR1 LNHDA and CDR2 SQIVND (reference sequence). Trimming took 6 bases from V and 6 from J; bases not matched to a gene: 4. The CDR3 is 14 residues long. Written as DNA, the CDR3 is TGTGCCAGTAGCAAAGGACAGGGGGCCGGGGAGCTGTTTTTT. Translation: CASSKGQGAGELFF.

J is TRBJ2-3 and V is TRBV5-8, with a tentative D call TRBD1 (5 bases). CDR1 and CDR2 (germline): SGHTS, YDEGEE. The length of the CDR3 is 14 residues. The ends were cut back, 1 base at V and 2 bases at J, with 8 bases in the middle. The CDR3 protein is CASSLQGHTDTQYF. The CDR3 DNA sequence: TGTGCCAGCAGCTTGCAGGGCCACACAGATACGCAGTATTTT. The whole variable domain, remainder taken from reference TRBV5-8 and TRBJ2-3, is EAGVTQSPTHLIKTRGQQATLRCSPISGHTSVYWYQQALGLGLQFLLWYDEGEERNRGNFPPRFSGRQFPNYSSELNVNALELEDSALYLCASSLQGHTDTQYFGPGTRLTVL.

This clone was seen once. The rearrangement links TRBV4-1 to TRBJ2-7; D remains unclear. Germline V lookup: CDR1 MGHRA, CDR2 YSYEKL. This CDR3 comprises 16 residues. Trimming pared 3 bases from V and 0 bases from J, leaving 15 bases between. This CDR3 reads CASSQPPSVSSYEQYF. The CDR3 nucleotides are TGCGCCAGCAGCCAGCCACCCAGCGTAAGCTCCTACGAGCAGTACTTC.

The V gene is TRBV5-8, the J gene TRBJ1-5; D is uncertain. Germline CDR1 SGHTS, CDR2 YDEGEE. Trimming stripped 0 bases from V and 3 bases from J, with 7 bases between. The length of the CDR3 is 14 residues. The CDR3 region has the DNA TGTGCCAGCAGCTTGGGGCAGCTCAATCAGCCCCAGCATTTT. Protein: CASSLGQLNQPQHF.

V is TRBV7-9 and J is TRBJ2-3, with D possibly TRBD2 on 5 matching bases. Germline V gives CDR1 SEHNR, CDR2 FQNEAQ (reference sequence). The V end lost 5 bases, the J end lost 5 bases, and 8 bases lay between the germline ends. The CDR3 runs to 12 residues. Here the CDR3 reads CASSRTLDTQYF. CDR3 DNA: TGTGCCAGCAGCAGGACTCTAGATACGCAGTATTTT.

This chain links TRBV6-5 with TRBJ1-3; no reliable D call. V lost 0 bases, J lost 0 bases, and 6 bases lay in between. The V gene's germline CDR1 is MNHEY and CDR2 SVGAGI. The CDR3 is made up of 15 amino acids. The CDR3 coding sequence is TGTGCCAGCAGTTACTCGTTCCCCTCTGGAAACACCATATATTTT. It translates to CASSYSFPSGNTIYF.

This clone appeared a single time. The same CDR3 arises from other DNA sequences in this sample as well. V is TRBV28 and J is TRBJ2-7; 11 nucleotides match TRBD2. The J segment lost 4 bases and the V segment lost 0 bases, leaving 2 bases of the junction unmatched. The germline CDR1 and CDR2 sequences are MDHEN and SYDVKM. The CDR3 loop spans 15 amino acids. The CDR3 here is CASSLWTSGTYEQYF. The CDR3, as DNA: TGTGCCAGCAGTTTATGGACTAGCGGGACATACGAGCAGTACTTC.

The table lists this clone with a few counts. The genes are TRBV2 and TRBJ1-2, with 7 bases lining up with TRBD1. CDR1 is SNHLY, CDR2 FYNNEI, per germline. The CDR3 loop spans 14 amino acids. Losses at the gene ends were 2 bases for V and 4 bases for J; bases not matched to a gene: 4. Here the CDR3 reads CASSESYRGYGYTF. DNA of the CDR3: TGTGCCAGCAGTGAATCCTACAGGGGCTATGGCTACACCTTC.

The gene calls are TRBV7-2 and TRBJ1-2, with D possibly TRBD1 on 6 matching bases. The CDR3 sequence is 14 residues long. With 1 base removed from V and 5 bases from J, the gap between germline ends came to 11 bases. CDR1 SGHTA and CDR2 FQGNSA come from the germline V gene. The CDR3 coding sequence is TGTGCCAGCAGCTTAGGGCACAGGGAATATGGCTACACCTTC. Translation gives CASSLGHREYGYTF.

V and J are TRBV11-3 and TRBJ2-1; 10 bases agree with TRBD2. This CDR3 contains 16 residues. With 1 base clipped from V and 6 bases from J, the junction kept 6 bases outside the gene matches. Germline CDR1 reads SGHNT; CDR2 reads YENEEA. CDR3 sequence reads: CASSLVASGSFNEQFF. CDR3 nucleotide sequence: TGTGCCAGCAGCTTAGTGGCTAGCGGGAGCTTCAATGAGCAGTTCTTC.

The rearrangement uses TRBV5-6 and TRBJ2-4, with a weak D call TRBD1 (5 bases). V lost 3 bases to trimming and J lost 1 base, with 14 bases between them. From germline, CDR1 is SGHDT and CDR2 YYEEEE. This CDR3 comprises 16 residues. The CDR3 DNA sequence: TGTGCCAGCAGCTCCGACAGTTTAGGGGCCAAAAACATTCAGTACTTC. Encoded protein: CASSSDSLGAKNIQYF.

The V and J genes are TRBV28 and TRBJ1-1, with D possibly being TRBD1 (6 bases). CDR3 length: 15 amino acids. Germline assignment: CDR1 MDHEN and CDR2 SYDVKM. The ends were cut back, 1 base at V and 1 base at J, with 10 bases in the middle. DNA of the CDR3: TGTGCCAGCAGTTTATCGGGGGCGGGGAACACTGAAGCTTTCTTT. This codes for CASSLSGAGNTEAFF.

The V gene is TRBV5-6, the J gene TRBJ2-7; D is possibly TRBD1 (6 bases). In germline, CDR1 is SGHDT, CDR2 YYEEEE. The CDR3 runs to 15 residues. Trimming cost V 6 bases and J 6 bases, with 22 bases left between them. The CDR3 loop reads CASTKRLTGPREQYF. The CDR3 DNA is TGTGCCAGCACCAAACGACTAACAGGGCCCCGCGAGCAGTACTTC.

The CDR3 sequence: CASSKGGSPQHF. The CDR3 region has the DNA TGTGCCAGCAGCAAGGGAGGGAGTCCCCAGCATTTT. V gene TRBV21-1 combines with J gene TRBJ1-5. TRBV21-1 counts as a pseudogene. The CDR3 is 12 amino acids.

The rearrangement uses TRBV30 and TRBJ2-1; D gene unclear. The germline gives CDR1 GTSNPN, CDR2 SVGIG (reference sequence). The CDR3 is 14 residues long. V lost 4 bases, J lost 8 bases, and 18 bases lay in between. The CDR3 DNA is TGTGCCTGGACCAACTCTCGGACGGTCTATGAGCAGTTCTTC. It translates to CAWTNSRTVYEQFF.

The genes are TRBV6-5 and TRBJ1-6; D remains unclear. The V end was cut by 2 bases, the J end by 9 bases, with 5 bases between. Germline lookup yields CDR1 MNHEY and CDR2 SVGAGI. This CDR3 contains 12 residues. The CDR3 DNA sequence: TGTGCCAGCAGTTACAAGGGTTCACCCCTCCACTTT. This sequence encodes CASSYKGSPLHF.

V is TRBV9 and J is TRBJ1-1; 10 nucleotides agree with TRBD1. Trimming cost V 3 bases and J 0 bases; bases outside gene matches: 8. This CDR3 is 17 amino acids long. Germline V gene data show CDR1 as SGDLS and CDR2 as YYNGEE. This CDR3 reads CASSAVPGQGLNTEAFF. CDR3 bases: TGTGCCAGCAGCGCCGTCCCGGGACAGGGGCTGAACACTGAAGCTTTCTTT.

The chain uses TRBV4-2 and TRBJ2-1; 7 bases align to TRBD1. The CDR3 spans 15 residues. CDR1 and CDR2 (germline): LGHNA, YNFKEQ. The trim removed 4 bases at V and 9 bases at J, leaving 12 bases unmatched. CDR3 sequence reads: CASSPADYRGGEQFF. CDR3 DNA: TGTGCCAGCAGCCCTGCCGATTACAGGGGTGGTGAGCAGTTCTTC.

This chain connects TRBV29-1 to TRBJ2-7; the D gene is possibly TRBD2 (5 bases). Deletions cut 4 bases from V and 2 bases from J, with 12 bases between. The CDR3 is 13 amino acids. Germline loops: CDR1 SQVTM, CDR2 ANQGSEA. The CDR3 spells CSVAQRSTYEQYF. The DNA for the CDR3 is TGCAGCGTTGCCCAGCGGTCGACCTACGAGCAGTACTTC.

This clone has only one observation. The V and J genes are TRBV15 and TRBJ2-6; D ambiguous. The CDR3 extends over 17 amino acids. Trimming removed 6 bases from V and 0 bases from J, with 15 bases in between. CDR1 and CDR2 from the germline V gene are LNHNV and YYDKDF (reference sequence). The CDR3 sequence: CATRVSGSSSGANVLTF. The CDR3 nucleotides are TGTGCCACCAGGGTCTCTGGGTCCTCCTCTGGGGCCAACGTCCTGACTTTC.

On this clone itself: One end of the junction does not line up with germline, which may come from a read error. The chain recombines TRBV5-1 with TRBJ2-7, with D possibly being TRBD1 or TRBD2 (6 bases each). The CDR3 extends over 14 amino acids. Germline CDR1 SGHRS, CDR2 YFSETQ. For the CDR3, the DNA is TGCGCCAGCAGCTTGTGGAATCCCGAAGGGGGACTGGACTTC. Its protein product is CASSLWNPEGGLDF.

V gene TRBV4-1 combines with J gene TRBJ1-5; TRBD1 agrees at 7 bases. The ends lost 6 bases at V and 3 bases at J; junction bases unmatched: 8. Germline CDR1 reads MGHRA; CDR2 reads YSYEKL. This CDR3 region has 15 residues. The CDR3 loop reads CASRPWTGHNQPQHF. The CDR3 bases are TGCGCCAGCAGACCCTGGACAGGACACAATCAGCCCCAGCATTTT.

This rearrangement joins TRBV7-9 to TRBJ1-3, with TRBD1 identical over 8 bases. Germline CDR1 and CDR2: SEHNR and FQNEAQ (reference sequence). V was pared by 5 bases and J by 7 bases, with 10 bases of the junction left unmatched. The CDR3 totals 15 residues. The CDR3 region is CASSPQGGGWNTIYF. The CDR3, as DNA: TGTGCCAGCAGCCCACAGGGGGGAGGTTGGAACACCATATATTTT.

The rearrangement uses TRBV5-6 and TRBJ2-7; 9 nucleotides match TRBD2. This CDR3 is 14 amino acids long. Trimming at V came to 1 base and at J to 2 bases, leaving 1 base not matched to a gene. Germline V gene sequence: CDR1 SGHDT, CDR2 YYEEEE. This CDR3 is CASSLRGRAYEQYF. CDR3 DNA sequence: TGTGCCAGCAGCTTGCGCGGGAGGGCCTACGAGCAGTACTTC.

The V and J genes are TRBV7-9 and TRBJ2-3; 9 positions match TRBD2. Germline trimming cut 7 bases from V and 1 base from J; bases unmatched to any gene: 18. The CDR3 is 19 amino acids. CDR1 is SEHNR, CDR2 FQNEAQ, per germline (reference sequence). CDR3 amino acids: CASNKPGASGAGGTDTQYF. DNA for the CDR3: TGTGCCAGCAACAAACCGGGGGCTAGCGGGGCAGGGGGCACAGATACGCAGTATTTT.

This sequence joins TRBV7-9 and TRBJ1-1; 8 bases match TRBD1. The CDR3 extends over 18 amino acids. V was pared by 1 base and J by 1 base, with 11 bases of the junction left unmatched. Germline V gene data show CDR1 as SEHNR and CDR2 as FQNEAQ (reference sequence). The CDR3 sequence is CASSLVFLRTGTNTEAFF. The DNA for the CDR3 is TGTGCCAGCAGCTTAGTGTTCCTTCGGACAGGGACGAACACTGAAGCTTTCTTT.

The J gene is TRBJ2-3, the V gene TRBV5-1; D not resolved. Germline CDR1 SGHRS, CDR2 YFSETQ. The CDR3 extends over 15 amino acids. Trimming took off 1 base at V and 4 bases at J, with 13 bases between the two ends. For the CDR3, the DNA is TGCGCCAGCAGCTTGACGACTTCAGGCGCAGATACGCAGTATTTT. Amino acids: CASSLTTSGADTQYF. Full variable domain (outside the CDR3, taken from reference TRBV5-1 and TRBJ2-3): KAGVTQTPRYLIKTRGQQVTLSCSPISGHRSVSWYQQTPGQGLQFLFEYFSETQRNKGNFPGRFSGRQFSNSRSEMNVSTLELGDSALYLCASSLTTSGADTQYFGPGTRLTVL.

This clone showed up just once. The chain employs TRBV5-1 and TRBJ2-1; tentative D call: TRBD2 (6 bases). The CDR3 runs 15 residues. CDR1 and CDR2 from the germline V gene are SGHRS and YFSETQ. The V and J ends lost 1 base and 12 bases respectively, with 20 bases between them. The CDR3 nucleotides read TGCGCCAGCAGCTTGATTAGCGGAGACCCTGGATCGCAGTTCTTC. It translates to CASSLISGDPGSQFF.